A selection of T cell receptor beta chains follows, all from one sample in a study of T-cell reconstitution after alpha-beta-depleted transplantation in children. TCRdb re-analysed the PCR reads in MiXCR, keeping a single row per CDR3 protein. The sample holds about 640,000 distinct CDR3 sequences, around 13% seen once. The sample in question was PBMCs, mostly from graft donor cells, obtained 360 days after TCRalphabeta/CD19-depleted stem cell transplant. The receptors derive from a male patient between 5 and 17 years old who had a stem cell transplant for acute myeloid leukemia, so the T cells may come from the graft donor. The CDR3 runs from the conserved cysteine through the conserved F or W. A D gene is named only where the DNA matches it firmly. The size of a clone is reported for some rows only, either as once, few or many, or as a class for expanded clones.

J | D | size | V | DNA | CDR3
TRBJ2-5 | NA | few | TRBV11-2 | TGTGCCAGCACACATCGCCGGGAGAAGGAGGCGGAGACCCAGTACTTC | CASTHRREKEAETQYF
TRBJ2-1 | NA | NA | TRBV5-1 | TGCGCCAGCAGCTTACAGACAGCCATTACAAATGAGCAGTTCTTC | CASSLQTAITNEQFF
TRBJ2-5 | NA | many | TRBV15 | TGTGCCACCAGCAGAGGAGAGACCCAGTACTTC | CATSRGETQYF
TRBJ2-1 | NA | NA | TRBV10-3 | TGTGCCATCAATCAAGCGGGCCCATACAATGAGCAGTTCTTC | CAINQAGPYNEQFF
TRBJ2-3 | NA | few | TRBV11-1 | TGTGCCAGCAGCTTATGTTTTTCTCCCCGTAGTCCCTCTAGCACAGATACGCAGTATTTT | CASSLCFSPRSPSSTDTQYF
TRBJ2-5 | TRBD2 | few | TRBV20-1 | TGCAGTGCTAGTTTTCCGGGAGGGTTGGAGACCCAGTACTTC | CSASFPGGLETQYF
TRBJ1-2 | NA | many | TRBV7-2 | TGTGCCAGCAGCCCAACGACTGGGATGAACTATGGCTACACCTTC | CASSPTTGMNYGYTF
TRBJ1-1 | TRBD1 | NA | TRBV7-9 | TGTGCCAGCAGCCCTAGGGGGACAGGGCGGGTAGACACTGAAGCTTTCTTT | CASSPRGTGRVDTEAFF
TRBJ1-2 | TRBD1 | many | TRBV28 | TGTGCCAGCACCATCCCGCGGCCGACAGGGGCTGGCTACACCTTC | CASTIPRPTGAGYTF
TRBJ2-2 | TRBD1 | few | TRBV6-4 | TGTGCCAGCCAAACAGGGGCGAACACCGGGGAGCTGTTTTTT | CASQTGANTGELFF
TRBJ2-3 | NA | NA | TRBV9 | TGTGCCAGCAGCGTAACCCCTAGCACAGATACGCAGTATTTT | CASSVTPSTDTQYF
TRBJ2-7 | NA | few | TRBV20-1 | TGCAGTGCTAGGGGAACTAGCTTTCCCTACGAGCAGTACTTC | CSARGTSFPYEQYF
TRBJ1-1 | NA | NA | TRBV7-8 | TGTGCCAGCAGCTTAGTAGTAGACCGGAACACTGAAGCTTTCTTT | CASSLVVDRNTEAFF
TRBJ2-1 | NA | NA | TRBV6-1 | TGTGCCAGCAGTCGAGGGGTGTCCTACAATGAGCAGTTCTTC | CASSRGVSYNEQFF
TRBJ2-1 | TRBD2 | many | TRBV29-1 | TGCAGCGTTGGATGGTGGGACGGGAGGGCCTTAGATGAGCAGTTCTTC | CSVGWWDGRALDEQFF
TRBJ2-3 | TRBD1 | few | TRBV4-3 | TGCGCCAGCAGCCAGGGACAGGGTACCACAGATACGCAGTATTTT | CASSQGQGTTDTQYF
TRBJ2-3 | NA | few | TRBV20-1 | TGCAGTGCTACTAGCATAGGCACAGATACGCAGTATTTT | CSATSIGTDTQYF
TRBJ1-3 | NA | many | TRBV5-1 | TGCGCCAGCAGTCCCGGGGACCCGGGCTCTGGAAACACCATATATTTT | CASSPGDPGSGNTIYF
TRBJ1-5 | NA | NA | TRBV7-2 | TGTGCCAGCAGCTTAACCCGCAATCAGCCCCAGCATTTT | CASSLTRNQPQHF
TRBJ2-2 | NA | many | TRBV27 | TGTGCCAGCAGCCAACGCACGAACACCGGGGAGCTGTTTTTT | CASSQRTNTGELFF
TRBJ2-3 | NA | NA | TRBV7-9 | TGTGCCAGCAGCTTAGACGGGGGACTGCACACAGATACGCAGTATTTT | CASSLDGGLHTDTQYF
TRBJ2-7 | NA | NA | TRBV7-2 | TGTGCCAGCAGCTTAATCAGACTTGCTTACGAGCAGTACTTC | CASSLIRLAYEQYF
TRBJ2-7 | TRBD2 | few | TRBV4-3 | TGCGCCAGCTCCTGGACGGCGGGGGGATACGAGCAGTACTTC | CASSWTAGGYEQYF
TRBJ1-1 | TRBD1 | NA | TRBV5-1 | TGCGCCAGCAGCGCGGGACAGGGGCTCGGCACTGAAGCTTTCTTT | CASSAGQGLGTEAFF
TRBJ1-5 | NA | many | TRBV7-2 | TGTGCCAGCAGCTTCAATTGGAATCAGCCCCAGCATTTT | CASSFNWNQPQHF
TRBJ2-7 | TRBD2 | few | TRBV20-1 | TGCAGTGCGCTCCGGACTAGCGGGGAGGGGTACTTC | CSALRTSGEGYF
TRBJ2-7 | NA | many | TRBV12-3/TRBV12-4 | TGTGCCAGCAGTTTCCAGGATTTCTACGAGCAGTACTTC | CASSFQDFYEQYF
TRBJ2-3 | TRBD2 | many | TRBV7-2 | TGTGCCAGCAGCCGACCTAGCGGGAGTAGCACAGATACGCAGTATTTT | CASSRPSGSSTDTQYF
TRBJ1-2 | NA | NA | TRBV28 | TGTGCCAGCGTCGTCCAGGGACTCTATGGCTACACCTTC | CASVVQGLYGYTF
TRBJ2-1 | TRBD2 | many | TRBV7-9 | TGTGCCAGCAGCCCACCCTTGGGAGGGCCGGAGTACAATGAGCAGTTCTTC | CASSPPLGGPEYNEQFF
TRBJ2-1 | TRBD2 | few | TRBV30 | TGTGCCTGGAGTCGGGGAGGGGAATTAGGCGAGCAGTTCTTC | CAWSRGGELGEQFF
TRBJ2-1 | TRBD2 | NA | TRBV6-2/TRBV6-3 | TGTGCCAGCAAGGCTAGCGGGTTCTACAATGAGCAGTTCTTC | CASKASGFYNEQFF
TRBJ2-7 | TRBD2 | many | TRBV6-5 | TGTGCCAGCAGATTAGCGGGAGCGCGCTACGAGCAGTACTTC | CASRLAGARYEQYF
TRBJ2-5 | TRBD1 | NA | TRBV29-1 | TGCAGCGTGGCAGGGGGCGGAGAGACCCAGTACTTC | CSVAGGGETQYF